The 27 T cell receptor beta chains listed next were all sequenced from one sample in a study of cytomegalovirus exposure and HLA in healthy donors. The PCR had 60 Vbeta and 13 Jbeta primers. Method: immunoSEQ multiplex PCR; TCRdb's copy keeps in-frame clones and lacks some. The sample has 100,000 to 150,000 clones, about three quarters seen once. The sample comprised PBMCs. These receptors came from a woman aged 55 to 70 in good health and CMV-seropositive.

The chain's CDR3 is CASSQGLAGGAGEQYF. The CDR3 DNA follows: TGTGCCAGCAGCCAAGGACTAGCGGGGGGGGCAGGCGAGCAGTACTTC. This chain uses TRBV4-2 with TRBJ2-5; 14 bases fit TRBD2. The J call may be faulty, since TRBJ2-7 better matches the DNA end. The CDR3 runs to 16 residues. Per germline, CDR1 LGHNA and CDR2 YNFKEQ.

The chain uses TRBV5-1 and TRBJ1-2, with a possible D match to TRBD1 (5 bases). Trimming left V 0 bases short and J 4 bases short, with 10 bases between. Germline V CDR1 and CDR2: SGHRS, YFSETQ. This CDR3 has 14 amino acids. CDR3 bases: TGCGCCAGCAGCTTGGAGGGGTCTGGCTATGGCTACACCTTC. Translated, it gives CASSLEGSGYGYTF.

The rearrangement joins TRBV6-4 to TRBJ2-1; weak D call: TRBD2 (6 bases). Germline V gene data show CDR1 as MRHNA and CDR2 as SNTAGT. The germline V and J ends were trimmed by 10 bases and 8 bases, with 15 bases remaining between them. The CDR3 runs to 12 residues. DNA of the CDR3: TGTGCCAAGAAACTAGCCATGGATGAGCAGTTCTTC. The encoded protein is CAKKLAMDEQFF.

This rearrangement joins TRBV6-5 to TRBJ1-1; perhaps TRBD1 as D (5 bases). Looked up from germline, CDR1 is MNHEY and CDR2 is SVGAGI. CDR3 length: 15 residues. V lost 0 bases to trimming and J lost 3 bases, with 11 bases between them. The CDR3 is CASSYSARADTEAFF. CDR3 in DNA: TGTGCCAGCAGTTACTCTGCCAGGGCCGACACTGAAGCTTTCTTT.

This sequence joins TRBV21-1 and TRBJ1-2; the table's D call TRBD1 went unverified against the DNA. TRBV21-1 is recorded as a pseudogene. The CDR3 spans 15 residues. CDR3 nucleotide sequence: TGTGCCAGCAGCAAAGGTGGTTGGGACAGGGGGGGCTACACCTTC. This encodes CASSKGGWDRGGYTF.

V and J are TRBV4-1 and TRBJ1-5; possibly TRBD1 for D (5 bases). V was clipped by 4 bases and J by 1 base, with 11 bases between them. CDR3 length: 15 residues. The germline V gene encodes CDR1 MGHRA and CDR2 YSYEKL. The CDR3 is CASSLAGTSNQPQHF. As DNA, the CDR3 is TGCGCCAGCAGCCTAGCGGGGACCAGCAATCAGCCCCAGCATTTT.

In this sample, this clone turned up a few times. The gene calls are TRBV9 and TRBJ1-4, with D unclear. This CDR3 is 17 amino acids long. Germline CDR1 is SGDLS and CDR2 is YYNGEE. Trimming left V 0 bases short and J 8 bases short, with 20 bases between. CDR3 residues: CASSVGVGGSAEEKLFF. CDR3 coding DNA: TGTGCCAGCAGCGTAGGGGTTGGCGGCAGTGCTGAAGAAAAACTGTTTTTT.

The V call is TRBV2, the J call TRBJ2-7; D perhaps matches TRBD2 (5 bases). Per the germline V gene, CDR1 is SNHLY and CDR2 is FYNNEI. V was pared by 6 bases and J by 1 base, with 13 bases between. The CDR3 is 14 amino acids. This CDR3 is CASRENGESYEQYF. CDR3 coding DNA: TGTGCCAGCAGGGAAAACGGGGAGTCCTACGAGCAGTACTTC.

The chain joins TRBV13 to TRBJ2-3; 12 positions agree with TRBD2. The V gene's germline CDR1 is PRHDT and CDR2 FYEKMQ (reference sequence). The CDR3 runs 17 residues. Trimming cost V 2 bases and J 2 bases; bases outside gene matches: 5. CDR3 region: CASSLPGLAGPTDTQYF. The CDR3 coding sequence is TGTGCCAGCAGCTTACCCGGACTAGCGGGGCCCACAGATACGCAGTATTTT.

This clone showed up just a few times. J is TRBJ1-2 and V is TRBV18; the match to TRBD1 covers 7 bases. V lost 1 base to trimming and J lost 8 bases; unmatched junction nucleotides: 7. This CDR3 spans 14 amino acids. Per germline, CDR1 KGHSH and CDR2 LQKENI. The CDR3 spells CASSPQGQDGGYTF. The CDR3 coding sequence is TGTGCCAGCTCACCACAAGGACAGGACGGAGGCTACACCTTC.

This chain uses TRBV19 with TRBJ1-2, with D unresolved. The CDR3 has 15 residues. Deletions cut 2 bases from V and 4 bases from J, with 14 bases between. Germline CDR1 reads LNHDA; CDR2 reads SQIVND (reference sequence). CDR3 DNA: TGTGCCAGTAGTATAAGCCCCGGGAGGGTCTATGGCTACACCTTC. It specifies CASSISPGRVYGYTF.

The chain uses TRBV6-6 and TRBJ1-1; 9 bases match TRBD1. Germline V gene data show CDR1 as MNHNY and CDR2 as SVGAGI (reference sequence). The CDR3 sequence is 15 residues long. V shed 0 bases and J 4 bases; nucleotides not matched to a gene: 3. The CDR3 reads CASSYSPTGGTEAFF. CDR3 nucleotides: TGTGCCAGCAGTTACTCCCCGACAGGGGGCACTGAAGCTTTCTTT.

The CDR3 sequence: CASSIRGGGNQPQHF. CDR3 nucleotide sequence: TGTGCCAGCAGCATCCGGGGGGGCGGCAATCAGCCCCAGCATTTT. This chain connects TRBV7-2 to TRBJ1-5; D perhaps matches TRBD1 (6 bases). The V gene's germline CDR1 is SGHTA and CDR2 FQGNSA. Trimming removed 5 bases at V and 2 bases at J, with 13 bases between. This CDR3 is built from 15 residues.

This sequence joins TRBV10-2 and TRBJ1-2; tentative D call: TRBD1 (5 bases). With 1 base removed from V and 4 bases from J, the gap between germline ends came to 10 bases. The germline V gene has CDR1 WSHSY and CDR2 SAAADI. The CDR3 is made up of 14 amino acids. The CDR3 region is CASSEWGEAYGYTF. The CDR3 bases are TGCGCCAGCAGTGAGTGGGGGGAGGCCTATGGCTACACCTTC.

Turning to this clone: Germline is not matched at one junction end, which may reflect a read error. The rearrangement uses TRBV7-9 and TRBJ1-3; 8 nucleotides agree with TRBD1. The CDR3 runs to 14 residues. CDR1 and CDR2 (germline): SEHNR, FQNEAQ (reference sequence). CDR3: CASSAQDGQGPVDF. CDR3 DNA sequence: TGTGCCAGCAGCGCCCAAGACGGACAGGGTCCGGTGGATTTT.

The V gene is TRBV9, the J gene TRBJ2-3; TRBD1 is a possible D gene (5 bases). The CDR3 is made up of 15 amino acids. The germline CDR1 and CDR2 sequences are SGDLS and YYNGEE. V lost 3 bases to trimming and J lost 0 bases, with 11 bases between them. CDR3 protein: CASSAPDSSTDTQYF. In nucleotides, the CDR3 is TGTGCCAGCAGCGCTCCCGACAGTAGCACAGATACGCAGTATTTT.

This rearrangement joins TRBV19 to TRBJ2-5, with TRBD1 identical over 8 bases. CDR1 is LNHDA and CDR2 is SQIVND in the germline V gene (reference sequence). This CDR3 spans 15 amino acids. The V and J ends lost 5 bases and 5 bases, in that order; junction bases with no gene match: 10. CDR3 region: CASSSGQGDWETQYF. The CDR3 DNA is TGTGCCAGTAGTTCTGGACAGGGAGACTGGGAGACCCAGTACTTC.

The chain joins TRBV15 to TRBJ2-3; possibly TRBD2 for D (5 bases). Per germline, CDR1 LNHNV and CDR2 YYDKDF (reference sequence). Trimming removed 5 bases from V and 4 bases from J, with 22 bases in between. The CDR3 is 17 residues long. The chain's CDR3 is CATSHEPSGSGADTQYF. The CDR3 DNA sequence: TGTGCCACCAGCCACGAACCCTCGGGATCCGGCGCAGATACGCAGTATTTT.

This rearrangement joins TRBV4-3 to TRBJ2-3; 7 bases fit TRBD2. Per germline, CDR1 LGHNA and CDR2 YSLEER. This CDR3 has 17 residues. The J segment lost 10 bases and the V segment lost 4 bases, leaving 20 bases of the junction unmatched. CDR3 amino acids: CASSRQSGTRVSGAQYF. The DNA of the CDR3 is TGCGCCAGCAGCCGCCAGAGCGGGACTCGGGTGTCTGGGGCGCAGTATTTT.

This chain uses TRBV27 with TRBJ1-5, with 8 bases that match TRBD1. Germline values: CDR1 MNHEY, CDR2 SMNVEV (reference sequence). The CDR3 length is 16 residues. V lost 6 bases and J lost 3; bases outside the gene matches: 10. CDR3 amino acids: CASSSQGQGINQPQHF. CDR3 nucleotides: TGTGCCAGCAGCTCCCAAGGACAGGGAATCAATCAGCCCCAGCATTTT.

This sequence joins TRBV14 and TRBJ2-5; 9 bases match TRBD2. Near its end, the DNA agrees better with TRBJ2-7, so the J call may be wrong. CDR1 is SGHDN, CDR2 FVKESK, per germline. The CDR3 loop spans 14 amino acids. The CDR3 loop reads CASTRGSGGYEQYF. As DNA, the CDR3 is TGTGCCAGCACCCGGGGTAGCGGGGGCTACGAGCAGTACTTC.

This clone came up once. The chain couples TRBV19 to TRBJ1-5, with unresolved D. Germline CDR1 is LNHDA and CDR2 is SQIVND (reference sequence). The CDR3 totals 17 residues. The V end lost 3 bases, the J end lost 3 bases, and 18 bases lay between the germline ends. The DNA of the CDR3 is TGTGCCAGTAGTATTAGGCAGGCCCGCACAATCAATCAGCCCCAGCATTTT. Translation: CASSIRQARTINQPQHF.

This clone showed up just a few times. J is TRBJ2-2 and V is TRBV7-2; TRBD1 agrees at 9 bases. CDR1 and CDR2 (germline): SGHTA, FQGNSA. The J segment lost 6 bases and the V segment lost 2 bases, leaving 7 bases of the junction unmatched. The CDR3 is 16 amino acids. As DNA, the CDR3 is TGTGCCAGCAGCTTAATTGGACAGGGGTTAGCCGGGGAGCTGTTTTTT. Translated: CASSLIGQGLAGELFF.

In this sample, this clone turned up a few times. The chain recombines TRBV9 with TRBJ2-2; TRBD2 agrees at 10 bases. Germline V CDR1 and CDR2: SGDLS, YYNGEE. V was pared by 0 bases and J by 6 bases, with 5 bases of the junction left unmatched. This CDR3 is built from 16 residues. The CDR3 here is CASSVVVAGGPGELFF. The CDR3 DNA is TGTGCCAGCAGCGTAGTGGTAGCGGGGGGTCCCGGGGAGCTGTTTTTT. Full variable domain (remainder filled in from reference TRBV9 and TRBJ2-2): DSGVTQTPKHLITATGQRVTLRCSPRSGDLSVYWYQQSLDQGLQFLIQYYNGEERAKGNILERFSAQQFPDLHSELNLSSLELGDSALYFCASSVVVAGGPGELFFGEGSRLTVL.

CDR3 in DNA: TGTGCCAGCTCAGTACAGGGGACCAATCAGCCCCAGCATTTT. This translates into CASSVQGTNQPQHF. The rearrangement joins TRBV18 to TRBJ1-5; 7 bases match TRBD1. This CDR3 has 14 residues. CDR1 KGHSH and CDR2 LQKENI come from the germline V gene. Trimming removed 5 bases from V and 3 bases from J; junction bases left unmatched: 4.

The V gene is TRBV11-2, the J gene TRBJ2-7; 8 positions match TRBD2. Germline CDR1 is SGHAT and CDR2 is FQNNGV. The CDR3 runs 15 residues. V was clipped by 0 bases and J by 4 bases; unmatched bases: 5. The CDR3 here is CASSLEGLVTYEQYF. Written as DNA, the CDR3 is TGTGCCAGCAGCTTAGAGGGACTAGTGACGTACGAGCAGTACTTC. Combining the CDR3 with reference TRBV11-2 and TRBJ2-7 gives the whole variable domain EAGVAQSPRYKIIEKRQSVAFWCNPISGHATLYWYQQILGQGPKLLIQFQNNGVVDDSQLPKDRFSAERLKGVDSTLKIQPAKLEDSAVYLCASSLEGLVTYEQYFGPGTRLTVT.

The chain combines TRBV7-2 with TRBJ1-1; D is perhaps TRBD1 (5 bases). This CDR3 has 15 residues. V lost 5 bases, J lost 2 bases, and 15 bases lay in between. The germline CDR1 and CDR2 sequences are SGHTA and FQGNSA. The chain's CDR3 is CASSPTWRGNTEAFF. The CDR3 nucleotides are TGTGCCAGCAGCCCAACGTGGAGGGGTAACACTGAAGCTTTCTTT. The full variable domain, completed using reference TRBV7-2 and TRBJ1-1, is GAGVSQSPSNKVTEKGKDVELRCDPISGHTALYWYRQSLGQGLEFLIYFQGNSAPDKSGLPSDRFSAERTGGSVSTLTIQRTQQEDSAVYLCASSPTWRGNTEAFFGQGTRLTVV.